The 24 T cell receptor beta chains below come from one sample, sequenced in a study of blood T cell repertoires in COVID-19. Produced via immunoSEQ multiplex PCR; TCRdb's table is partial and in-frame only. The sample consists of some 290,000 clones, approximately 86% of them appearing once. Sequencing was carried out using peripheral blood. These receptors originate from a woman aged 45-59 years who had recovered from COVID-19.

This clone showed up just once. The CDR3 here is CASRAGTGGLSGANVLTF. The CDR3 DNA reads as TGTGCCAGTAGGGCCGGGACAGGGGGTCTCTCTGGGGCCAACGTCCTGACTTTC. The rearrangement uses TRBV19 and TRBJ2-6, with TRBD1 matching over 11 bases. Germline V gene lookup returns CDR1 LNHDA and CDR2 SQIVND (reference sequence). Trimming cost V 6 bases and J 0 bases; bases outside gene matches: 7. This CDR3 has 18 amino acids.

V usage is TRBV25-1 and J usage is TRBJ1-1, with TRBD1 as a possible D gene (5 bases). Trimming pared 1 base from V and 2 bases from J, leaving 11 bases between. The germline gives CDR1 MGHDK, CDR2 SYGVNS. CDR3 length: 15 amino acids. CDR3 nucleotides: TGTGCCAGCAGTGAATCGGGGGTAGGAAACACTGAAGCTTTCTTT. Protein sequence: CASSESGVGNTEAFF.

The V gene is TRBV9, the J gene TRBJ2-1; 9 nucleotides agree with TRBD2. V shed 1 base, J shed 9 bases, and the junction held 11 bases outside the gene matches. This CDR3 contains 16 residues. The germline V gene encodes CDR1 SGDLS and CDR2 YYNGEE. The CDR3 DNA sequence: TGTGCCAGCAGCGTACGGGCTAGCGGGATTGAGGGTGAGCAGTTCTTC. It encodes CASSVRASGIEGEQFF.

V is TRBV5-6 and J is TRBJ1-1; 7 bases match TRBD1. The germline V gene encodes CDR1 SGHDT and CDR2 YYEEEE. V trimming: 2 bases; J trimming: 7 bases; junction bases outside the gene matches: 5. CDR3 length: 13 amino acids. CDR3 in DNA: TGTGCCAGCAGCTTCGACAGGGAACTTGAAGCTTTCTTT. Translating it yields CASSFDRELEAFF.

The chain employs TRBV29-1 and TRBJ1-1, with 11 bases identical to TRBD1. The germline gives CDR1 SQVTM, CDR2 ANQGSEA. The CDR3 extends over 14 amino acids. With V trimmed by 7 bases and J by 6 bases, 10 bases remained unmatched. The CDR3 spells CSARRTGGDPEAFF. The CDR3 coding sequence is TGCAGCGCACGTCGGACAGGGGGCGACCCTGAAGCTTTCTTT.

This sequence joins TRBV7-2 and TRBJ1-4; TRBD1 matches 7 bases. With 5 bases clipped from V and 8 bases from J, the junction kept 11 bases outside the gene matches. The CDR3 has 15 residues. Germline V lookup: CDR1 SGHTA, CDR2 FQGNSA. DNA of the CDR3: TGTGCCAGCAGCGTTAGACAGGGAGGACGGGAAAAACTGTTTTTT. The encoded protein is CASSVRQGGREKLFF. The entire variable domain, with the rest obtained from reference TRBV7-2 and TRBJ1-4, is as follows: GAGVSQSPSNKVTEKGKDVELRCDPISGHTALYWYRQSLGQGLEFLIYFQGNSAPDKSGLPSDRFSAERTGGSVSTLTIQRTQQEDSAVYLCASSVRQGGREKLFFGSGTQLSVL.

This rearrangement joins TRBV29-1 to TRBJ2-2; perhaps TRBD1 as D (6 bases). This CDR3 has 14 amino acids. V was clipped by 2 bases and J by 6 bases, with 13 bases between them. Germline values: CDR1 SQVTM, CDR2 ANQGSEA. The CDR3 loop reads CSVESQGNSGELFF. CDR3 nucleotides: TGCAGCGTTGAAAGTCAGGGGAATTCCGGGGAGCTGTTTTTT.

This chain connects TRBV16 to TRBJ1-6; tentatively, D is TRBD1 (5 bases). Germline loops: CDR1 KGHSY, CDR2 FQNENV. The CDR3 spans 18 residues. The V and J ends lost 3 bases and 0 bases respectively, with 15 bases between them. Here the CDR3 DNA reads TGTGCCAGCAGCCAGGTTGCCCCCAGGGTCTCCTATAATTCACCCCTCCACTTT. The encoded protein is CASSQVAPRVSYNSPLHF. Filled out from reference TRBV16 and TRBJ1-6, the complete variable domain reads GEEVAQTPKHLVRGEGQKAKLYCAPIKGHSYVFWYQQVLKNEFKFLISFQNENVFDETGMPKERFSAKCLPNSPCSLEIQATKLEDSAVYFCASSQVAPRVSYNSPLHFGNGTRLTVT.

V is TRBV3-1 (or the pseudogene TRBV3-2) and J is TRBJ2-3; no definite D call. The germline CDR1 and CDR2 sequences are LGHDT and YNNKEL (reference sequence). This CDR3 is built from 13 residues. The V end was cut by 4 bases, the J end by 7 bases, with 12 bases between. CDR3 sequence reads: CASSPRLKNTQYF. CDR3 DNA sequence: TGTGCCAGCAGCCCACGACTGAAAAATACGCAGTATTTT.

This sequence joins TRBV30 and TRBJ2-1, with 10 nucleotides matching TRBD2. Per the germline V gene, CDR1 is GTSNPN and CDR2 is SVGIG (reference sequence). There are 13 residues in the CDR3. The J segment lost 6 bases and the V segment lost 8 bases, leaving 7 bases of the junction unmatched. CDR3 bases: TGTGCCCGCACTAGCGGGATGGGCAATGAGCAGTTCTTC. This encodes CARTSGMGNEQFF.

CDR3 region: CASSRGGDSYPGNTIYF. Here the CDR3 DNA reads TGTGCCAGCAGCCGGGGGGGTGACAGTTACCCTGGAAACACCATATATTTT. This chain uses TRBV5-4 with TRBJ1-3; D may be TRBD1 (5 bases). V lost 4 bases, J lost 2 bases, and 19 bases lay in between. CDR1 is SGHNT and CDR2 is YYREEE in the germline V gene (reference sequence). CDR3 size: 17 residues. The full variable domain, completed using reference TRBV5-4 and TRBJ1-3, is ETGVTQSPTHLIKTRGQQVTLRCSSQSGHNTVSWYQQALGQGPQFIFQYYREEENGRGNFPPRFSGLQFPNYSSELNVNALELDDSALYLCASSRGGDSYPGNTIYFGEGSWLTVV.

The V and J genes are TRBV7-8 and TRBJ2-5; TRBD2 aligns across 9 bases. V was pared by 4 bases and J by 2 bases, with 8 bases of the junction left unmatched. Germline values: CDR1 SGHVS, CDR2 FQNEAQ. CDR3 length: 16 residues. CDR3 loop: CASSSLGGRGQETQYF. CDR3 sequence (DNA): TGTGCCAGCAGCTCCCTGGGCGGGAGGGGACAAGAGACCCAGTACTTC.

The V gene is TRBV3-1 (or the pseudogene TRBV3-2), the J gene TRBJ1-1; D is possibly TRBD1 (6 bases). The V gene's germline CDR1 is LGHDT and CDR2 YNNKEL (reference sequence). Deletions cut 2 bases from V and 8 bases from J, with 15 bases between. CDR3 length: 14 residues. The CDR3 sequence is CASSQRTVRREAFF. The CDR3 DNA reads TGTGCCAGCAGCCAACGGACAGTACGGCGAGAAGCTTTCTTT.

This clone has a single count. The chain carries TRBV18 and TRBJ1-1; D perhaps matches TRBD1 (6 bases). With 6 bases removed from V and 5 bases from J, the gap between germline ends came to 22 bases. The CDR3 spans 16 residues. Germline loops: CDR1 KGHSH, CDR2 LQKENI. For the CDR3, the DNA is TGTGCCAGCTCCCCCGCCGAAGGGGGAAGAGGTACTGAAGCTTTCTTT. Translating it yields CASSPAEGGRGTEAFF.

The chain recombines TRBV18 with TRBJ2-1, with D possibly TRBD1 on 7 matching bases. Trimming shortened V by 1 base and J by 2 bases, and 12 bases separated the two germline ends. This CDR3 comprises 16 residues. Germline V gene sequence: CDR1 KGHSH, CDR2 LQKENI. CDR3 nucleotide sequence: TGTGCCAGCTCACCACAGTCCAGGGGGGCCTACAATGAGCAGTTCTTC. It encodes CASSPQSRGAYNEQFF.

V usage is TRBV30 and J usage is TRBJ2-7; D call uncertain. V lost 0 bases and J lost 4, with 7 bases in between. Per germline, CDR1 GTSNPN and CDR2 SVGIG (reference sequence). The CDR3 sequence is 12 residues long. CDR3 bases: TGTGCCTGGAGTGTAGCCGGGTACGAGCAGTACTTC. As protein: CAWSVAGYEQYF.

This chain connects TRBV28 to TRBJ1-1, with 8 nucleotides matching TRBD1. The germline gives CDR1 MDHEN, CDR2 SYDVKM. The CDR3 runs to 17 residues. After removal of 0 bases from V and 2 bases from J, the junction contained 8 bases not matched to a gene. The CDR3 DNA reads TGTGCCAGCAGTTTATGGACGGCAGGGGGCGCTAACACTGAAGCTTTCTTT. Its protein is CASSLWTAGGANTEAFF.

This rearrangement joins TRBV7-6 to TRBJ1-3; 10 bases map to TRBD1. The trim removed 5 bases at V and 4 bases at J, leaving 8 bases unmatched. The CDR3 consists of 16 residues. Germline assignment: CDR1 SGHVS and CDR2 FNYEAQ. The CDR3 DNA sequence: TGTGCCAGCAGCCCCGACAGGGGGCTAGGAGGAAACACCATATATTTT. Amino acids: CASSPDRGLGGNTIYF.

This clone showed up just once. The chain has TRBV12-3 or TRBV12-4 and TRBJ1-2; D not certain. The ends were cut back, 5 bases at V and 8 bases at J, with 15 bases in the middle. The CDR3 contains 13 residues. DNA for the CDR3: TGTGCCAGCAGTCGATCGCGGGTTGAAGGCTACACCTTC. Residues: CASSRSRVEGYTF.

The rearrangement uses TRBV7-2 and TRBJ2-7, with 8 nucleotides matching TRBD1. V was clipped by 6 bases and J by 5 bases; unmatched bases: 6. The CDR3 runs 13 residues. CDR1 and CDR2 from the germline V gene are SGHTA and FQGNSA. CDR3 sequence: CASRRTGTNEQYF. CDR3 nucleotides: TGTGCCAGCAGGAGGACAGGGACCAACGAGCAGTACTTC.

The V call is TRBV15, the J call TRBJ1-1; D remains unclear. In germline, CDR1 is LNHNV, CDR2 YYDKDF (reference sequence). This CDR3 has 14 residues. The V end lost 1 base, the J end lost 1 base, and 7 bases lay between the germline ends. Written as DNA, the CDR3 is TGTGCCACCAGCAGAGCGGGAACGAACACTGAAGCTTTCTTT. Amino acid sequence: CATSRAGTNTEAFF.

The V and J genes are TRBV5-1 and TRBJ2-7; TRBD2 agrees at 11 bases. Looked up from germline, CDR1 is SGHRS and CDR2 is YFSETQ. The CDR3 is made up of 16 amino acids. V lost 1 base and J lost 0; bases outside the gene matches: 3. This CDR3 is CASSLTSGSLSYEQYF. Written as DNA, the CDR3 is TGCGCCAGCAGCTTGACTAGCGGGAGCCTCTCCTACGAGCAGTACTTC. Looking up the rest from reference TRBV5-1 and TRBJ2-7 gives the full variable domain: KAGVTQTPRYLIKTRGQQVTLSCSPISGHRSVSWYQQTPGQGLQFLFEYFSETQRNKGNFPGRFSGRQFSNSRSEMNVSTLELGDSALYLCASSLTSGSLSYEQYFGPGTRLTVT.

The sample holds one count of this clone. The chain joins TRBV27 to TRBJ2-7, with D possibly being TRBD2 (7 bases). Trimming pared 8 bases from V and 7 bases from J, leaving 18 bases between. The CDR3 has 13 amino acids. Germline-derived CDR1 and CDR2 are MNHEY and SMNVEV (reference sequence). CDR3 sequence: CASSLGRGGEQYF. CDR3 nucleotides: TGTGCCAGCTCCCTTGGGAGGGGGGGGGAGCAGTACTTC.

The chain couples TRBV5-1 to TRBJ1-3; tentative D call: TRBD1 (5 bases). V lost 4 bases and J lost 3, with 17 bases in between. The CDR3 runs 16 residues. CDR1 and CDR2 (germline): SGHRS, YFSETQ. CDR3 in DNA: TGCGCCAGCAGCAGCGGGACCACCGAGGATGGAAACACCATATATTTT. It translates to CASSSGTTEDGNTIYF.